The source of this TCR beta chain is a study of cytomegalovirus exposure and HLA in healthy donors. 60 Vbeta and 13 Jbeta primers were used in PCR. Clones were read by immunoSEQ multiplex PCR, and TCRdb kept only the in-frame ones, dropping some. The sample consists of fewer than 200,000 clones, approximately 84% of them appearing once. Findings and limits, study-wide: DRB1 showed the most TCR associations and HLA-C the fewest in a later analysis, as rates varied by HLA locus.

V was trimmed by 5 bases and J by 1 base, leaving 17 bases between them. The CDR3 has 16 amino acids. Germline assignment: CDR1 MNHEY and CDR2 SMNVEV (reference sequence). Turning to this clone: Its antigen is undetermined.

The gene calls are TRBV27 and TRBJ2-5, with a possible D match to TRBD2 (6 bases). Sequenced: PBMCs. This receptor was obtained from a man aged 30-40 years in good health and CMV-seropositive. CDR3 DNA sequence: TGTGCCAGCAGTCCCGACGGGGGTACAGGCCAAGAGACCCAGTACTTC. This gives the protein CASSPDGGTGQETQYF.